This T cell receptor beta chain is drawn from a study of blood T cell repertoires in COVID-19. Whole-study context: The origin of the acute and convalescent COVID-19 samples was the United States, Italy and Spain. From T cells, B-cell-depleted T cells, or PBMCs came the material, which was cDNA or gDNA.

As handled by the study authors: Using reference gene primer amplification, nucleated cell counts were estimated. Measured with immunoSEQ multiplex PCR; TCRdb has only the in-frame clones, and not every one. The V and J calls and clone size are taken from that table; D and trimming were inferred from the DNA. The sample yields approximately 340,000 clones, 87% seen once. V trimming: 6 bases; J trimming: 2 bases; junction bases outside the gene matches: 10. This CDR3 is built from 16 residues. CDR1 LNHDA and CDR2 SQIVND come from the germline V gene (reference sequence). During active infection, Seattle patients enrolled and were then monitored through disease.

The chain employs TRBV19 and TRBJ1-5; TRBD1 matches at 7 bases. The sample comprised peripheral blood. This clonotype originated in a man between 25 and 39 years old with COVID-19, enrolled during active disease. Here the CDR3 reads CASSPLLQGGNQPQHF. The DNA for the CDR3 is TGTGCCAGTAGCCCCCTCTTGCAGGGGGGCAATCAGCCCCAGCATTTT.